This is a list of T cell receptor beta chains from one sample in a study of breast tumors, draining lymph nodes, adjacent tissues. TCRdb analysed the multiplex PCR reads with MiXCR anew, one entry per CDR3 protein. The sample yields 83,000 or so distinct CDR3 sequences, roughly 20% seen once. Material: axillary lymph node tissue. The receptors were gathered from a female donor with breast cancer. Some clones in this sample may be carry-over from other donors' samples. The CDR3 runs from the conserved cysteine through the conserved F or W. D genes are given only for firm matches. Only part of the rows carry a size: once, few, many, or a class if the clone is expanded.

size	J	V	D	DNA	CDR3
-	TRBJ2-4	TRBV20-1	TRBD2	TGCAGTGCTAGGCATCCGGGGGGGCGAGGGGCCAAAAGCATTCAGTACTTC	CSARHPGGRGAKSIQYF
few	TRBJ1-5	TRBV30	-	TGTGCCTGGAGTACAGGCCGCAATCAGCCCCAGCATTTT	CAWSTGRNQPQHF
many	TRBJ1-5	TRBV24-1	TRBD1	TGTGCCACCAGTGATACCCGACAGGGTAGCAATCAGCCCCAGCATTTT	CATSDTRQGSNQPQHF
-	TRBJ1-3	TRBV30	TRBD1	TGTGCCTGGACCCCGACAGGGGGAAACACCATATATTTT	CAWTPTGGNTIYF
-	TRBJ2-3	TRBV7-9	-	TGTGCCCCCTCGTTCCCGGATACGCAGTATTTT	CAPSFPDTQYF
many	TRBJ1-2	TRBV20-1	TRBD1	TGCAGTGCTGTTAAACCCGGGACAGGGGCTGGTCCCTATGGCTACACCTTC	CSAVKPGTGAGPYGYTF
many	TRBJ2-2	TRBV2	TRBD2	TGTGCCAGCAGGTCAGGGTTAGCTAGCGGAACCGGGGAGCTGTTTTTT	CASRSGLASGTGELFF
many	TRBJ2-7	TRBV12-3/TRBV12-4	-	TGTGCCAGCAGTTTAAACTTCGTATCCGAGCAGTACTTC	CASSLNFVSEQYF
many	TRBJ2-7	TRBV6-5	TRBD2	TGTGCCAGCAGTTACCTGGGACTAGCGGGAGAGGGGGAGCAGTACTTC	CASSYLGLAGEGEQYF
many	TRBJ2-7	TRBV6-5	TRBD2	TGTGCCAGCAGTTACATGGGGGGCACGGGACTAGCGGGAGTAGGCGAGCAGTACTTC	CASSYMGGTGLAGVGEQYF
many	TRBJ1-4	TRBV4-2	TRBD1	TGTGCCAGCAGCCAGGGGACAGATCCAACTAATGAAAAACTGTTTTTT	CASSQGTDPTNEKLFF
many	TRBJ2-5	TRBV6-1	-	TGTGCCAGCAGTGTCTTAGGGATCGGAGAGACCCAGTACTTC	CASSVLGIGETQYF
many	TRBJ1-5	TRBV7-2	TRBD1	TGTGCCAGCAGCTTCACCGGGACAGAGAATCAGCCCCAGCATTTT	CASSFTGTENQPQHF
many	TRBJ2-2	TRBV12-3/TRBV12-4	-	TGTGCCAGCAGTTGGGCAGGGGGGCAAGTGACCGGGGAGCTGTTTTTT	CASSWAGGQVTGELFF
-	TRBJ2-4	TRBV24-1	TRBD1	TGTGCCACCAGTGACTCACTAACCGGGACAGGGGTGTACTTC	CATSDSLTGTGVYF
many	TRBJ1-6	TRBV6-6	-	TGTGCCAGCAGTGGTATCCCCTATAATTCACCCCTCCACTTT	CASSGIPYNSPLHF
many	TRBJ2-5	TRBV19	TRBD2	TGTGCCAGTAAGGCAGCGGGGGAAGAGACCCAGTACTTC	CASKAAGEETQYF
many	TRBJ1-2	TRBV10-2	-	TGCGCCAGCATGGGGGACGCCTATGGCTACACCTTC	CASMGDAYGYTF
-	TRBJ2-1	TRBV24-1	TRBD2	TGTGCCACCAGTGGTCCCGGGACTAGCGGGAGGGCCACTCAACAGTTCTTC	CATSGPGTSGRATQQFF
many	TRBJ2-1	TRBV27	TRBD2	TGTGCCAGCAGAAATGGCGGGAGTTCCTACAATGAGCAGTTCTTC	CASRNGGSSYNEQFF
many	TRBJ2-5	TRBV20-1	-	TGCAGTGCTAGAGGTTTTCCAGGGGCCCCGGAGACCCAGTACTTC	CSARGFPGAPETQYF
few	TRBJ1-2	TRBV28	-	TGTGCCAGCAGTTCTCTCGGGCAGGGTAACTATGGCTACACCTTC	CASSSLGQGNYGYTF
many	TRBJ2-5	TRBV20-1	-	TGCAGTGCTAGAACGGGAGTGGGGCAAGAGACCCAGTACTTC	CSARTGVGQETQYF